This T cell receptor (beta chain) derives from a study of monozygotic twins with inflammatory bowel disease. Total RNA, at roughly 3,700 ng, went into every TCR library. The template switching step added UMIs that contained a 6-nucleotide sample barcode. Following a re-call of the 5' RACE reads, TCRdb has one entry per CDR3 protein and lacks DNA. The sample features 150,000 to 200,000 distinct CDR3 sequences, with 2% to 2.5% in its top ten. The study, taken as a whole, reports: Against healthy co-twins, IBD patients had lower TCRbeta diversity (measured by inverse Simpson). Similarity of repertoires did not differ between concordant and discordant twins, possibly from limited power.

A remark on this clonotype: Its antigen is unidentified.

The CDR3 contains 12 residues. Germline assignment: CDR1 DFQATT and CDR2 SNEGSKA (reference sequence). The source of this sequence is a human donor with ulcerative colitis or Crohn's disease, or a healthy co-twin of an affected twin (not recorded which). The specimen was blood. The chain combines TRBV20-1 with TRBJ1-1; TCRdb names TRBD1, which stays unverified in the absence of DNA. CDR3 protein: CSAATGNTEAFF.